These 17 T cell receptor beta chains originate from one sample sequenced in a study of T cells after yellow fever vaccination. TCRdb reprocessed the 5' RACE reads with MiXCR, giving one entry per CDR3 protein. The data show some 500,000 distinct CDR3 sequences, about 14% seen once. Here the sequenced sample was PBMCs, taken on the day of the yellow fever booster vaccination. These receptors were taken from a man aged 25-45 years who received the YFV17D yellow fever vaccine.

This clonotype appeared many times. This chain's CDR3 is CASSLGTGAHEQYF. The DNA for the CDR3 is TGTGCCAGCAGCCTTGGGACAGGGGCCCACGAGCAGTACTTC. This chain uses TRBV3-1 with TRBJ2-7; 10 bases agree with TRBD1. There are 14 residues in the CDR3. Germline-derived CDR1 and CDR2 are LGHDT and YNNKEL (reference sequence). V dropped 4 bases and J dropped 5; count of bases not matched to a gene: 5.

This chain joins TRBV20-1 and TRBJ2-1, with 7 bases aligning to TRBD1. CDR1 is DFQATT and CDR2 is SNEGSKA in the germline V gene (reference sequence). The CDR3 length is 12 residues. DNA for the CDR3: TGCAGAGACAGGGTGGTGTCCAATGAGCAGTTCTTC. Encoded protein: CRDRVVSNEQFF.

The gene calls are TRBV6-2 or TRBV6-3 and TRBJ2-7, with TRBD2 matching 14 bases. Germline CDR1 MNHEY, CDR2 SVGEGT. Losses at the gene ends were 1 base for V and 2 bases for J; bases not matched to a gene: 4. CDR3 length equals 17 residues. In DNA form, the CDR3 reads TGTGCCAGCAGTTACTGGGGACTAGCGGGAGCTCCCTACGAGCAGTACTTC. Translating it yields CASSYWGLAGAPYEQYF.

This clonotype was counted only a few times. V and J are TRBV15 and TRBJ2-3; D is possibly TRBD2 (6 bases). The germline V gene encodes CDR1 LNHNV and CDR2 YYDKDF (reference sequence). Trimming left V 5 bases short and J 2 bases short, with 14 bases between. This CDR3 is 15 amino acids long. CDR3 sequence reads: CATSRGTHATDTQYF. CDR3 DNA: TGTGCCACCAGCCGGGGGACTCACGCCACAGATACGCAGTATTTT.

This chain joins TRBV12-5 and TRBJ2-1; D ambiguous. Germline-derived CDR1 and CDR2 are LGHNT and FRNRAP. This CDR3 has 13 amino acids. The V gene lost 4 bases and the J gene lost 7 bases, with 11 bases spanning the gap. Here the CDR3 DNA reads TGTGCTAGTGGTTATTCAGTGGATAATGAGCAGTTCTTC. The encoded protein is CASGYSVDNEQFF.

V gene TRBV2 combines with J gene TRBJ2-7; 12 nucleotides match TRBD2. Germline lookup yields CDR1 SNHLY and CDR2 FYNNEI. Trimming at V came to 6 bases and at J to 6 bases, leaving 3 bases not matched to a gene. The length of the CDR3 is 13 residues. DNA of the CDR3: TGTGCCAGCAGGCTAGCGGGAGGGCCCGAGCAGTACTTC. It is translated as CASRLAGGPEQYF.

CDR3 region: CAIRRGLAPGDEQFF. The CDR3 nucleotides are TGTGCCATCAGGAGGGGACTAGCGCCTGGGGATGAGCAGTTCTTC. The chain links TRBV10-3 to TRBJ2-1, with 10 bases lining up with TRBD2. Germline V lookup: CDR1 ENHRY, CDR2 SYGVKD. V gave up 6 bases and J gave up 8 bases; unmatched junction bases: 10. The length of the CDR3 is 15 residues.

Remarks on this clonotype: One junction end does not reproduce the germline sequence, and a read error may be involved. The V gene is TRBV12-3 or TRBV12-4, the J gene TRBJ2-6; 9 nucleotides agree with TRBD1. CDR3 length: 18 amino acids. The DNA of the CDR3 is TGTACCAGCAGCCGCCTCGGGACAGGGTTCTCTGGGGCCAACGTCCTGACTTTC. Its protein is CTSSRLGTGFSGANVLTF.

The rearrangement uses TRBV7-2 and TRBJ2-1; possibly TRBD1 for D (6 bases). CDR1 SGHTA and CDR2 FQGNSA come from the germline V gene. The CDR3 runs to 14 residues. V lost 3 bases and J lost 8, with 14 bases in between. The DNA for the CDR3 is TGTGCCAGCAGCTTTTTTGGGGGCGGTGATGAGCAGTTCTTC. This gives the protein CASSFFGGGDEQFF.

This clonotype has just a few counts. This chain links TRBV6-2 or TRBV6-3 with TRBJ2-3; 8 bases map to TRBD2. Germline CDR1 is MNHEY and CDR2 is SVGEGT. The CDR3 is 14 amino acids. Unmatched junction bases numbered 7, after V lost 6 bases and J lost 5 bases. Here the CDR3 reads CASRRSGRGDTQYF. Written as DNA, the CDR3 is TGTGCCAGCAGAAGGAGCGGGAGAGGAGATACGCAGTATTTT.

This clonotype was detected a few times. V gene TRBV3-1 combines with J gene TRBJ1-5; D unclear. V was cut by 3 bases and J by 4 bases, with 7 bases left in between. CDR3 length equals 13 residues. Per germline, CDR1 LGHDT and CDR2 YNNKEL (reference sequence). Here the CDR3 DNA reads TGTGCCAGCAGCCATAGAGGTAATCAGCCCCAGCATTTT. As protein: CASSHRGNQPQHF.

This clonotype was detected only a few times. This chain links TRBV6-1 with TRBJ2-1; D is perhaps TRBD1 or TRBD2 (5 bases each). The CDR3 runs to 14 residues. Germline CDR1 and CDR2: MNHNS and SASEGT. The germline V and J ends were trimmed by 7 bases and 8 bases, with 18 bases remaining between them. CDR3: CASNRIRGVYEQFF. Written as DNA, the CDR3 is TGTGCCAGCAACCGCATAAGGGGAGTATATGAGCAGTTCTTC.

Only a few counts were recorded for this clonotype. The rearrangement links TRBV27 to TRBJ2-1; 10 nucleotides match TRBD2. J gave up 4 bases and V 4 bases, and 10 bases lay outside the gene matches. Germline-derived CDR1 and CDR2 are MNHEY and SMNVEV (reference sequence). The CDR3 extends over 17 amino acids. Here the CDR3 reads CASSSYRSGRGYNEQFF. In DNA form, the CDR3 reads TGTGCCAGCAGTTCGTACAGGAGCGGGAGGGGGTACAATGAGCAGTTCTTC.

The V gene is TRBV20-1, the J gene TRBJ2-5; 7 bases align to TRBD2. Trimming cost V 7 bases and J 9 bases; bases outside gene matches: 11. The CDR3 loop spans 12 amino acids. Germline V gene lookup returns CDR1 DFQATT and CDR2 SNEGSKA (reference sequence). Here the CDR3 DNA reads TGCAGTGGAGGGGTCGCGGGAGTGTCCCAGTACTTC. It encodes CSGGVAGVSQYF.

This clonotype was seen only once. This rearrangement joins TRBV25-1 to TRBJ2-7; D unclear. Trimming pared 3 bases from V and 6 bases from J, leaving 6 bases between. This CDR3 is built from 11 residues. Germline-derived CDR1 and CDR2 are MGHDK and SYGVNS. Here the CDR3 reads CASSDSIEQYF. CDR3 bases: TGTGCCAGCAGTGATTCTATCGAGCAGTACTTC.

Here the CDR3 reads CASSDHNYGYTF. In nucleotides, the CDR3 is TGTGCCAGCAGTGACCACAACTATGGCTACACCTTC. This chain joins TRBV6-2 or TRBV6-3 and TRBJ1-2; D remains unclear. The length of the CDR3 is 12 residues. Trimming cost V 5 bases and J 2 bases, with 6 bases left between them. The germline V gene has CDR1 MNHEY and CDR2 SVGEGT.

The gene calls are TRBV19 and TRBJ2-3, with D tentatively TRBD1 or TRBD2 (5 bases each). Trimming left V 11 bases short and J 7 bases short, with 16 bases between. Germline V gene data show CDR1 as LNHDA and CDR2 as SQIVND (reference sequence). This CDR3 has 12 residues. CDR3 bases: TGTGCCGTCAGCGAGGGGATTTATACGCAGTATTTT. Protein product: CAVSEGIYTQYF.